Presented here are 5 T cell receptor beta chains from one specimen sequenced in a study of OX40 agonist ivuxolimab in advanced cancers. Here immunoSEQ multiplex PCR was the method, and the copy in TCRdb shows in-frame clones only, minus some. The data show tens of thousands of clones, about 85% seen once. The sequencing here drew on CD4+ or CD8+ T cells sorted from blood, taken in a trial of the OX40 agonist ivuxolimab. These receptor sequences come from an adult with an advanced solid tumor such as melanoma, head and neck, liver or kidney cancer.

The chain couples TRBV7-2 to TRBJ1-2; a weak D match, TRBD1 (6 bases). The CDR3 runs to 13 residues. Per germline, CDR1 SGHTA and CDR2 FQGNSA. V gave up 3 bases and J gave up 4 bases, with 9 bases separating them. The CDR3: CASSLGGVYGYTF. The DNA of the CDR3 is TGTGCCAGCAGCTTGGGGGGCGTCTATGGCTACACCTTC.

In its sample, this clone was seen once. The chain recombines TRBV7-9 with TRBJ1-2, with D uncertain. In germline, CDR1 is SEHNR, CDR2 FQNEAQ (reference sequence). Trimming cost V 4 bases and J 4 bases, with 13 bases left between them. This CDR3 comprises 14 residues. Here the CDR3 reads CASSYELGSYGYTF. The CDR3 nucleotides read TGTGCCAGCAGCTATGAGCTGGGCTCCTATGGCTACACCTTC. Filled out from reference TRBV7-9 and TRBJ1-2, the complete variable domain reads DTGVSQNPRHKITKRGQNVTFRCDPISEHNRLYWYRQTLGQGPEFLTYFQNEAQLEKSRLLSDRFSAERPKGSFSTLEIQRTEQGDSAMYLCASSYELGSYGYTFGSGTRLTVV.

This chain uses TRBV6-5 with TRBJ1-2; 11 bases fit TRBD1. The CDR3 loop spans 15 amino acids. CDR1 MNHEY and CDR2 SVGAGI come from the germline V gene. Unmatched junction bases numbered 10, after V lost 6 bases and J lost 7 bases. CDR3 DNA sequence: TGTGCCAGCAGACGCTACGGACAGGGGGCTTTTGGCTACACCTTC. It is translated as CASRRYGQGAFGYTF.

V usage is TRBV9 and J usage is TRBJ1-3; D call uncertain. The germline V gene encodes CDR1 SGDLS and CDR2 YYNGEE. Trimming shortened V by 3 bases and J by 1 base, and 8 bases separated the two germline ends. This CDR3 comprises 14 residues. The CDR3 spells CASSAGVSGNTIYF. The CDR3 bases are TGTGCCAGCAGCGCCGGGGTGTCTGGAAACACCATATATTTT.

The chain couples TRBV11-2 to TRBJ1-1; perhaps TRBD1 as D (5 bases). Deletions cut 0 bases from V and 7 bases from J, with 9 bases between. The CDR3 length is 13 residues. Germline values: CDR1 SGHAT, CDR2 FQNNGV. The CDR3 DNA sequence: TGTGCCAGCAGCTTAGAAAGGGGTGTTGAAGCTTTCTTT. Its translation is CASSLERGVEAFF.